These T cell receptor beta chains were read from a single sample in a study of blood T cell repertoires in COVID-19. Generated by immunoSEQ multiplex PCR, the TCRdb table keeps only in-frame clones and is missing some. Among approximately 240,000 clones listed, 75% to 95% were seen once. The sample consisted of PBMCs or T cells enriched from blood (not recorded which). These receptors all stem from a woman under 30 who had recovered from COVID-19. Both conserved end residues are part of each CDR3. The D gene is left open where the match is weak. A row's size may be missing; if present it is once, few, many or a size class.

D gene	clone size	J gene	V gene	CDR3 DNA	CDR3 protein
NA	NA	TRBJ1-6	TRBV5-5	TGTGCCAGCAGCTTGTCGAGGATCAATTCACCCCTCCACTTT	CASSLSRINSPLHF
NA	NA	TRBJ1-1	TRBV6-6	TGTGCCAGCAGTTACCCGGGAGTTAACACTGAAGCTTTCTTT	CASSYPGVNTEAFF
TRBD1	NA	TRBJ1-5	TRBV2	TGTGCCAGCAGTGAACGACAGGGAAATCAGCCCCAGCATTTT	CASSERQGNQPQHF
NA	NA	TRBJ1-1	TRBV14	TGTGCCAGCAGCCAAGGTAGGGGAGGAACTGAAGCTTTCTTT	CASSQGRGGTEAFF
TRBD2	NA	TRBJ2-5	TRBV5-4	TGTGCCAGCAGCTCGGGACTAGCGGGAGTAGAGACCCAGTACTTC	CASSSGLAGVETQYF
TRBD2	NA	TRBJ2-2	TRBV27	TGTGCCAGCATCCCAGCGGGAGGGGCCGGGGAGCTGTTTTTT	CASIPAGGAGELFF
NA	NA	TRBJ1-1	TRBV7-2	TGTGCCAGCAGTACCCCTTTCGGGACAATGAACACTGAAGCTTTCTTT	CASSTPFGTMNTEAFF
NA	NA	TRBJ1-3	TRBV5-6	TGTGCCAGCAGCCCAACAGGGAACTCTGGAAACACCATATATTTT	CASSPTGNSGNTIYF
TRBD2	NA	TRBJ2-4	TRBV2	TGTGCCAGCAGTGTGTCGGCTAGCGGGAGGGAATTAGCCAAAAACATTCAGTACTTC	CASSVSASGRELAKNIQYF
NA	few	TRBJ1-1	TRBV5-1	TGCGCCAGCAGCGTTCCACAGCCGAACACTGAAGCTTTCTTT	CASSVPQPNTEAFF
TRBD2	few	TRBJ2-5	TRBV10-2	TGCGCCAGCAGTGAGGTAAGCGGGAGGGCCCAAGAGACCCAGTACTTC	CASSEVSGRAQETQYF
TRBD2	once	TRBJ2-5	TRBV11-3	TGTGCCAGCAGCTTATTCGGAGTGAGCGGGGAAGAGACCCAGTACTTC	CASSLFGVSGEETQYF
TRBD1	NA	TRBJ1-2	TRBV27	TGTGCCAGCAGTTCCAGGGGGCCGGGGGGCTACACCTTC	CASSSRGPGGYTF
NA	NA	TRBJ1-2	TRBV5-1	TGCGCCAGCAGCCCGGACAGCCAGGGGTATGGCTACACCTTC	CASSPDSQGYGYTF
TRBD1	NA	TRBJ1-1	TRBV28	TGTGCCAGCAGTTTCCTCTTAGGGACAGGGGGCCACACTGAAGCTTTCTTT	CASSFLLGTGGHTEAFF
TRBD2	once	TRBJ2-3	TRBV9	TGTGCCAGCAGCAACCCCCGGGACTACAACACAGATACGCAGTATTTT	CASSNPRDYNTDTQYF
NA	NA	TRBJ2-5	TRBV9	TGTGCCAGCTCCCCTTCCGTCTTTAACCAAGAGACCCAGTACTTC	CASSPSVFNQETQYF
NA	NA	TRBJ1-1	TRBV20-1	TGCAGTGCTAGTCTGGCGGAAAAAAACACTGAAGCTTTCTTT	CSASLAEKNTEAFF
NA	once	TRBJ1-2	TRBV5-6	TGTGCCAGCAGCGCGGGACTCGATGGGGGATACTATGGCTACACCTTC	CASSAGLDGGYYGYTF
TRBD1	few	TRBJ1-5	TRBV5-6	TGTGCCAGCAGCTTGGGCGGGACAGGAGGCCAGCCCCAGCATTTT	CASSLGGTGGQPQHF
NA	NA	TRBJ1-1	TRBV29-1	TGCAGCGTTGTGGGGAGGGGTAGAACTATGAACACTGAAGCTTTCTTT	CSVVGRGRTMNTEAFF
TRBD2	NA	TRBJ2-2	TRBV4-3	TGCGCCAGCAGCGCGAGTCTTTCCGCCGGGACTAGGGGCACCGGGGAGCTGTTTTTT	CASSASLSAGTRGTGELFF
NA	few	TRBJ2-2	TRBV23-1	TGCGCCAGCAGTCATCGATGGGGGGACACCGGGGAGCTGTTTTTT	CASSHRWGDTGELFF
NA	NA	TRBJ2-7	TRBV6-5	TGTGCCAGCAGTCACAGGGTTTCGTCCTACGAGCAGTACTTC	CASSHRVSSYEQYF
NA	NA	TRBJ2-3	TRBV3-1/TRBV3-2	TGTGCCAGCAGTCAAGGCCCTGGTTACTCAAGCACAGATACGCAGTATTTT	CASSQGPGYSSTDTQYF
TRBD1	once	TRBJ1-5	TRBV4-3	TGCGCCAGCAGTCCCGGGACAGGGAATCAGCCCCAGCATTTT	CASSPGTGNQPQHF
TRBD2	once	TRBJ2-1	TRBV7-3	TGTGCCAGCAGCTTAACAAGAGCGGGGGGTACCCAAGGGCAGTTCTTC	CASSLTRAGGTQGQFF
NA	NA	TRBJ2-3	TRBV13	TGTGCCAGCAGCTTTAGTAGCCAAGGCAGCACAGATACGCAGTATTTT	CASSFSSQGSTDTQYF
TRBD1	NA	TRBJ2-7	TRBV7-8	TGTGCCAGCAGCTTAGGGGACAGGGGATACGAGCAGTACTTC	CASSLGDRGYEQYF
TRBD2	NA	TRBJ2-5	TRBV2	TGTGCCAGCAGTGAAGCGATGAGGACTAGGAGCAAGACCCAGTACTTC	CASSEAMRTRSKTQYF
NA	once	TRBJ1-4	TRBV15	TGTGCCACCAGCAGAACAGCAAACTTAGAAAAACTGTTTTTT	CATSRTANLEKLFF
NA	NA	TRBJ2-3	TRBV5-4	TGTGCCAGCAGCTTGGAGTCTAGGTTCACAGATACGCAGTATTTT	CASSLESRFTDTQYF
NA	NA	TRBJ1-5	TRBV23-1	TGCGCCAGCAGTCAACCTGGGGGAGGGAGTCAGCCCCAGCATTTT	CASSQPGGGSQPQHF
NA	NA	TRBJ1-6	TRBV28	TGTGCCAGTAGAGTCCCGGACTTATATAATTCACCCCTCCACTTT	CASRVPDLYNSPLHF
NA	NA	TRBJ1-1	TRBV7-9	TGTGCCAGCAGCTTAATGGTAGGGAGTCCTGAAGCTTTCTTT	CASSLMVGSPEAFF
NA	NA	TRBJ1-5	TRBV5-4	TGTGCCAGCAGCTTTGGGGGGAGGCAGCCCCAGCATTTT	CASSFGGRQPQHF
TRBD1	NA	TRBJ1-1	TRBV4-1	TGCGCCAGCAGCCAAGATGGGGGACAGAAGAACACTGAAGCTTTCTTT	CASSQDGGQKNTEAFF
TRBD1	NA	TRBJ2-7	TRBV5-4	TGTGCCAGCAGCTTGGCCACCGGGACAGACTCCTACGAGCAGTACTTC	CASSLATGTDSYEQYF
NA	NA	TRBJ1-2	TRBV2	TGTGCCAGCGCGGGGAGGGACCGCTATGGCTACACCTTC	CASAGRDRYGYTF
NA	NA	TRBJ1-3	TRBV5-5	TGTGCCAGCAGCTTGATAGTGGCTGGAAACACCATATATTTT	CASSLIVAGNTIYF
TRBD2	NA	TRBJ2-2	TRBV3-1/TRBV3-2	TGTGCCAGCAGCCACTCCCCAGCGGGGGGGTCCCACACCGGGGAGCTGTTTTTT	CASSHSPAGGSHTGELFF
NA	NA	TRBJ1-1	TRBV7-2	TGTGCCAGCAGCTTGGCAGGGATGAACACTGAAGCTTTCTTT	CASSLAGMNTEAFF
NA	NA	TRBJ1-5	TRBV5-1	TGCGCCAGCAGCTTGTCAGGGGCCAATCAGCCCCAGCATTTT	CASSLSGANQPQHF
NA	NA	TRBJ1-1	TRBV19	TGTGCCAGTAGTATCAGAGGGGGTAGGACTGAAGCTTTCTTT	CASSIRGGRTEAFF